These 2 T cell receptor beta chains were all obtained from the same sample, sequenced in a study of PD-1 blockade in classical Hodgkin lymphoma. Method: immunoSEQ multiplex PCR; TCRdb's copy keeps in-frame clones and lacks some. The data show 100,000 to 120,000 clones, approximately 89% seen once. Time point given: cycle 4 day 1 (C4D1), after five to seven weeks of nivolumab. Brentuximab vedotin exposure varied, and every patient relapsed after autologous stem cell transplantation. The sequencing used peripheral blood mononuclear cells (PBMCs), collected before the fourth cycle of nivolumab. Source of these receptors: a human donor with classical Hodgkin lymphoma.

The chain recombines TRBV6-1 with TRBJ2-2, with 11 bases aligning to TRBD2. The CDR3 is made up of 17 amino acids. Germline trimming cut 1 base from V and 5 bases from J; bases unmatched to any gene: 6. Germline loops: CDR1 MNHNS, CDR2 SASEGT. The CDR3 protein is CASSEVGLAGGTGELFF. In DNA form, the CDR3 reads TGTGCCAGCAGTGAAGTAGGGCTAGCGGGAGGTACCGGGGAGCTGTTTTTT.

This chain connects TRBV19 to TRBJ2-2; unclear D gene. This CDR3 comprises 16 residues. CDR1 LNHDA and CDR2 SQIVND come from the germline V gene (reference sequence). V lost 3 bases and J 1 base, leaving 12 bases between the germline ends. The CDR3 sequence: CASSIIGGKNTGELFF. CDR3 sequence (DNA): TGTGCCAGTAGTATTATAGGCGGAAAGAACACCGGGGAGCTGTTTTTT.